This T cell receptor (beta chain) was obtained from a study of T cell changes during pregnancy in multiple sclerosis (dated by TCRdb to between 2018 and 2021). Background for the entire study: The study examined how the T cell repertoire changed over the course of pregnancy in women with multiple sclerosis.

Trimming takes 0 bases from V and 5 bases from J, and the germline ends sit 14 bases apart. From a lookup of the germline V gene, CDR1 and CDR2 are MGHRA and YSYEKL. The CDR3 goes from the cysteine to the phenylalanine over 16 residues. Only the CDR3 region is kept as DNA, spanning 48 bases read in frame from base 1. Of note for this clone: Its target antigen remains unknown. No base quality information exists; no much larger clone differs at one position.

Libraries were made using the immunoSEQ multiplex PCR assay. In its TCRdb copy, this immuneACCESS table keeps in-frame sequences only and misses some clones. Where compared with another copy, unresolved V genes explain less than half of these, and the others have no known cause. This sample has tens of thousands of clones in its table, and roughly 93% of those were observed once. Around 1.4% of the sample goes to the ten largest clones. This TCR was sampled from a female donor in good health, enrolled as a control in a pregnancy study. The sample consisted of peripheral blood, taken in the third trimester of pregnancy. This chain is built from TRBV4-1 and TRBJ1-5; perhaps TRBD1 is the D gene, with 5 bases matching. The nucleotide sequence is TGCGCCAGCAGCCAAGAGGAGGGGACGGTCTATCAGCCCCAGCATTTT. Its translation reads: CASSQEEGTVYQPQHF.